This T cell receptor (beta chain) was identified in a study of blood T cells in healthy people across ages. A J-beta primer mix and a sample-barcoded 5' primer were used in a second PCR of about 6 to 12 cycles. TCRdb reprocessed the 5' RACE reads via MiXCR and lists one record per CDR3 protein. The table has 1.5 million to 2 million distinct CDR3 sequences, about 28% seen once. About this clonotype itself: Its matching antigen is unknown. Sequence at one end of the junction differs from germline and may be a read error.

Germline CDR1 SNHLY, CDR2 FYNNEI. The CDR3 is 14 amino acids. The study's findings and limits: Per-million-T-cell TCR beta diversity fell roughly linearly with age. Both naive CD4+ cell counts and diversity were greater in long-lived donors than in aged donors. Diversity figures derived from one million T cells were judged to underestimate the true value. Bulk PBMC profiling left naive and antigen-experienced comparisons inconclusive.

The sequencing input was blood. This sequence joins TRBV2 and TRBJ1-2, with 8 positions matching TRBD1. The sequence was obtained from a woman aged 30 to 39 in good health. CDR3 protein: CASNEGQGSYGYTF. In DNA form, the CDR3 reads TGTGCCAGCAATGAAGGACAGGGAAGCTATGGCTACACCTTC.